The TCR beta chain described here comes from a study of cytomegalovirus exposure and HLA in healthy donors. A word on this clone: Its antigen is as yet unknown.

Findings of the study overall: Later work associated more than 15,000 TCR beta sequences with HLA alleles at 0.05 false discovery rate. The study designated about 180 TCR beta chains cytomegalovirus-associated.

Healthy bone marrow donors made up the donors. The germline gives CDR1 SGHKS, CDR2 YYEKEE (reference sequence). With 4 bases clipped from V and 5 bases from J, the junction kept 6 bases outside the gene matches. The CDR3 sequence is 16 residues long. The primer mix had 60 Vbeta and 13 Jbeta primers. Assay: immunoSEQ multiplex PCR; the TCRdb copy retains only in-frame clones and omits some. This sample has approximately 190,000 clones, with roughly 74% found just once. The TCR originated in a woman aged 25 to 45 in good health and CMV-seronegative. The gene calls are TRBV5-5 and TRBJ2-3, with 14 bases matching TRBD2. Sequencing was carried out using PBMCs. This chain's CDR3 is CASSGGLAGVKDTQYF. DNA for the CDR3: TGTGCCAGCAGCGGGGGACTAGCGGGAGTCAAAGATACGCAGTATTTT.